This TCR beta chain is drawn from a study of OX40 agonist ivuxolimab in advanced cancers. As for the study more broadly: Ivuxolimab was an agonistic, fully human IgG2 monoclonal antibody directed against OX40 (CD134), a costimulatory receptor. Intravenous ivuxolimab was administered to patients every 2 weeks at six dose levels: 0.01, 0.1, 0.3, 1.5, 3 and 10 mg/kg. Of the approximately 53 patients in dose escalation, around 20 had hepatocellular carcinoma, about 15 had melanoma, 9 had renal cell carcinoma and 9 had head and neck cancer. In the dose-escalation cohort, about four fifths of patients were male, and the mean age was 60 years with a range of about 23 to 79. Prior anti-PD-1, anti-PD-L1 or anti-CTLA-4 therapy was permitted, and about 40% of dose-escalation patients had received checkpoint inhibitors. Partial responses occurred in three dose-escalation patients, of whom one had hepatocellular carcinoma and two had cutaneous melanoma. Peripheral TCRbeta sequencing aimed to test whether ivuxolimab altered TCR sequence diversity and caused clonal T-cell expansion. The paper reports the monotherapy dose-escalation portion (N of about 51 patients) of the phase I ivuxolimab trial.

For this clone: Which antigen it targets is not known. No base-level quality is on record; no much larger clone is a single base apart.

For sequencing of the TCRbeta CDR3 region, genomic DNA was extracted from the sorted cells. The immunoSEQ Assay was used for sequencing of TCRbeta CDR3 regions. TCRdb limited this immuneACCESS table to in-frame rearrangements with V and J called. A share of clones is missing; checked studies link under half to unresolved V genes, and the rest is unexplained. Counted in this sample were about 18,000 clones; about 82% of them appeared once. 20% to 30% of the sample belongs to the ten largest clones. The germline V end is reduced by 4 bases and the J end by 7 bases; junction bases left unmatched: 14. There are 17 amino acids in the CDR3, from cysteine to phenylalanine inclusive. Only the CDR3 DNA is retained, 51 bases long and in frame from the first base. Taken from the germline V gene, the CDR1 and CDR2 loops are MGHRA and YSYEKL. The trial excluded patients who had a history of autoimmune disease or who were on systemic immunosuppression. Peripheral blood for TCR sequencing was collected from all dose cohorts at baseline, on cycle 4 day 1, and on cycle 7 day 1. The samples were drawn from a first-in-human, open-label, multicenter phase I dose-escalation trial of ivuxolimab. Adults with locally advanced or metastatic melanoma, renal cell carcinoma, hepatocellular carcinoma or head and neck squamous cell carcinoma were enrolled in the trial. Before TCR sequencing, CD4+ and CD8+ T cells were separately sorted from peripheral blood.

The full study reports these points: After ivuxolimab, expanded clones were on average more numerous among CD8+ T cells than among CD4+ T cells. In partial responders in the 0.1-3.0 mg/kg groups, normalized peripheral clonal expansion was found to be among the lowest, especially among CD8+ T cells. The antigen specificity of the clonally expanded peripheral T cells was not determined. Low levels of normalized T-cell clonal expansion were also seen in some patients who did not respond. At doses of 0.1 to 3.0 mg/kg, clonal expansion of both CD4+ and CD8+ T cells in blood was seen between baseline and week 6.

The sample was CD4+ or CD8+ T cells sorted from blood, taken in a trial of the OX40 agonist ivuxolimab. This sequence was found in an adult with an advanced solid tumor such as melanoma, head and neck, liver or kidney cancer. The chain was built from TRBV4-1 and TRBJ2-1, and 9 bases in between align with TRBD2. The CDR3 corresponds to CASSLLTSGGPRNEQFF. Here is the DNA: TGCGCCAGCAGCCTCCTAACCAGCGGGGGGCCGAGGAATGAGCAGTTCTTC.